A single sample is the source of the 28 T cell receptor beta chains below, sequenced in a study of T cell responses to AZD1222 COVID-19 vaccine. This table comes from immunoSEQ multiplex PCR, and its TCRdb copy is limited to in-frame clones, with some not included. The sample comprises about 86,000 clones, approximately 87% of which are singletons, and about 12% rests with the top ten. The sequencing used peripheral blood, collected 28 days after the second AZD1222 dose. The receptors derive from an adult who received the AZD1222 COVID-19 vaccine.

The chain joins TRBV2 to TRBJ2-5; 7 bases map to TRBD2. In germline, CDR1 is SNHLY, CDR2 FYNNEI. V shed 10 bases, J shed 3 bases, and the junction held 5 bases outside the gene matches. The CDR3 has 12 residues. CDR3 residues: CATGGTKETQYF. CDR3 DNA: TGTGCCACCGGGGGGACTAAAGAGACCCAGTACTTC.

The genes are TRBV12-3 or TRBV12-4 and TRBJ1-2; unclear D gene. The CDR3 runs 11 residues. The germline V and J ends were trimmed by 5 bases and 5 bases, with 6 bases remaining between them. The CDR3: CASSLGYGYTF. CDR3 DNA: TGTGCCAGCAGTCTCGGGTATGGCTACACCTTC.

This chain joins TRBV15 and TRBJ1-1; D is unresolved. The CDR3 is made up of 14 amino acids. V was pared by 1 base and J by 5 bases, with 11 bases between. CDR1 LNHNV and CDR2 YYDKDF come from the germline V gene (reference sequence). CDR3 amino acids: CATSRAKEVTEAFF. CDR3 nucleotides: TGTGCCACCAGCAGAGCTAAGGAAGTGACTGAAGCTTTCTTT. Based on the CDR3 plus reference TRBV15 and TRBJ1-1, the full variable domain is DAMVIQNPRYQVTQFGKPVTLSCSQTLNHNVMYWYQQKSSQAPKLLFHYYDKDFNNEADTPDNFQSRRPNTSFCFLDIRSPGLGDTAMYLCATSRAKEVTEAFFGQGTRLTVV.

The V and J genes are TRBV5-6 and TRBJ2-3, with TRBD1 matching over 9 bases. The CDR3 runs 14 residues. The germline V gene encodes CDR1 SGHDT and CDR2 YYEEEE. The trim removed 6 bases at V and 2 bases at J, leaving 4 bases unmatched. The CDR3 nucleotides are TGTGCCAGCACCACAGGGGGCTACACAGATACGCAGTATTTT. It specifies CASTTGGYTDTQYF. Full variable domain (missing parts from reference TRBV5-6 and TRBJ2-3): DAGVTQSPTHLIKTRGQQVTLRCSPKSGHDTVSWYQQALGQGPQFIFQYYEEEERQRGNFPDRFSGHQFPNYSSELNVNALLLGDSALYLCASTTGGYTDTQYFGPGTRLTVL.

The chain recombines TRBV12-3 or TRBV12-4 with TRBJ1-3, with 8 bases aligning to TRBD1. The CDR3 consists of 13 residues. The V segment lost 1 base and the J segment 8 bases; nucleotides outside the gene matches: 1. The CDR3 coding sequence is TGTGCCAGCAGTTTAGTGGGACAGGACACCATATATTTT. Translated: CASSLVGQDTIYF.

The rearrangement joins TRBV7-6 to TRBJ1-1, with TRBD1 matching 8 bases. V lost 7 bases to trimming and J lost 0 bases; unmatched junction nucleotides: 4. The CDR3 spans 14 residues. Germline CDR1 reads SGHVS; CDR2 reads FNYEAQ. The CDR3 DNA sequence: TGTGCCAGCATCCTGGACAGGGTGAACACTGAAGCTTTCTTT. Its translation: CASILDRVNTEAFF.

This sequence joins TRBV27 and TRBJ1-2; D perhaps matches TRBD1 (5 bases). Per the germline V gene, CDR1 is MNHEY and CDR2 is SMNVEV (reference sequence). This CDR3 is built from 11 residues. V was pared by 5 bases and J by 5 bases, with 6 bases between. DNA for the CDR3: TGTGCCAGCAGTCAGGGTTATGGCTACACCTTC. Translated: CASSQGYGYTF.

A remark on this clone: In the same sample, other DNA sequences code for this CDR3. The J gene is TRBJ1-2, the V gene TRBV6-1; weak D call: TRBD1 (5 bases). The CDR3 contains 13 residues. CDR1 is MNHNS and CDR2 is SASEGT in the germline V gene. V was pared by 0 bases and J by 5 bases, with 7 bases between. The CDR3 coding sequence is TGTGCCAGCAGTGAAGCAGGGGATTATGGCTACACCTTC. The encoded protein is CASSEAGDYGYTF.

The chain carries TRBV27 and TRBJ1-2, with D unresolved. The CDR3 is made up of 14 amino acids. Germline lookup yields CDR1 MNHEY and CDR2 SMNVEV (reference sequence). With 5 bases removed from V and 7 bases from J, the gap between germline ends came to 17 bases. The CDR3 sequence: CASSPLPGSAGYTF. Written as DNA, the CDR3 is TGTGCCAGCAGTCCTCTCCCTGGGTCGGCTGGCTACACCTTC.

The table lists this clone with a count of one. The chain joins TRBV3-1 (or the pseudogene TRBV3-2) to TRBJ2-3, with 13 bases lining up with TRBD2. V shed 5 bases and J 0 bases; nucleotides not matched to a gene: 5. Germline assignment: CDR1 LGHDT and CDR2 YNNKEL (reference sequence). The CDR3 contains 17 residues. The CDR3 sequence is CASSSTSGGASTDTQYF. In DNA form, the CDR3 reads TGTGCCAGCAGCTCTACTAGCGGGGGGGCTAGCACAGATACGCAGTATTTT.

V is TRBV4-1 and J is TRBJ2-5; D is unclear. V gave up 0 bases and J gave up 5 bases, with 7 bases separating them. Per the germline V gene, CDR1 is MGHRA and CDR2 is YSYEKL. The CDR3 has 13 amino acids. The CDR3 DNA follows: TGCGCCAGCAGCCAAGAAAGAAGGGAGACCCAGTACTTC. This encodes CASSQERRETQYF.

This rearrangement joins TRBV5-1 to TRBJ2-3, with D hard to call. Germline values: CDR1 SGHRS, CDR2 YFSETQ. There are 15 residues in the CDR3. V lost 0 bases and J 4 bases, leaving 12 bases between the germline ends. The CDR3 here is CASSLERASPDTQYF. The CDR3 DNA sequence: TGCGCCAGCAGCTTGGAAAGGGCTAGTCCAGATACGCAGTATTTT.

This clone was recorded only once. The chain employs TRBV7-9 and TRBJ2-2; D unresolved. The length of the CDR3 is 14 residues. Germline V gene sequence: CDR1 SEHNR, CDR2 FQNEAQ (reference sequence). Trimming cost V 4 bases and J 3 bases, with 9 bases left between them. The CDR3 DNA is TGTGCCAGCAGCTCGACTCTACACACCGGGGAGCTGTTTTTT. Translated, it gives CASSSTLHTGELFF.

This sequence joins TRBV6-5 and TRBJ1-1, with a weak D call TRBD1 (6 bases). The CDR3 covers 14 residues. V was clipped by 6 bases and J by 5 bases, with 16 bases between them. Looked up from germline, CDR1 is MNHEY and CDR2 is SVGAGI. The CDR3 here is CASSRQERGTEAFF. CDR3 DNA sequence: TGTGCCAGCAGCCGACAGGAGCGGGGTACTGAAGCTTTCTTT.

The chain uses TRBV4-1 and TRBJ2-5; D perhaps matches TRBD2 (7 bases). The germline CDR1 and CDR2 sequences are MGHRA and YSYEKL. Trimming took off 1 base at V and 5 bases at J, with 11 bases between the two ends. The length of the CDR3 is 14 residues. The CDR3 loop is CASSQVGGGETQYF. The CDR3 nucleotides read TGCGCCAGCAGCCAAGTAGGGGGGGGTGAGACCCAGTACTTC.

The V gene is TRBV5-1, the J gene TRBJ1-3; TRBD1 agrees at 9 bases. The J segment lost 4 bases and the V segment lost 3 bases, leaving 11 bases of the junction unmatched. In germline, CDR1 is SGHRS, CDR2 YFSETQ. The CDR3 covers 17 residues. The CDR3 DNA reads TGCGCCAGCAGCTCCACGACAGGGGGTGATGCCGGAAACACCATATATTTT. This encodes CASSSTTGGDAGNTIYF.

The V call is TRBV5-6, the J call TRBJ1-2; D is uncertain. CDR3 length: 13 residues. The ends were cut back, 4 bases at V and 8 bases at J, with 15 bases in the middle. In germline, CDR1 is SGHDT, CDR2 YYEEEE. The CDR3 DNA sequence: TGTGCCAGCAGCAAACCGGCAGGCGGGGGCTACACCTTC. It codes for CASSKPAGGGYTF.

The V call is TRBV7-2, the J call TRBJ2-2; 10 bases are a match to TRBD2. The CDR3 loop spans 15 amino acids. V shed 6 bases and J 7 bases; nucleotides not matched to a gene: 8. Germline CDR1 SGHTA, CDR2 FQGNSA. The CDR3 DNA sequence: TGTGCCAGCAGTCCCAGCGGGGGGGCCTACGGGGAGCTGTTTTTT. Translation: CASSPSGGAYGELFF.

The V and J genes are TRBV7-2 and TRBJ1-2; 9 bases agree with TRBD1. This CDR3 has 18 amino acids. Germline CDR1 and CDR2: SGHTA and FQGNSA. With 1 base clipped from V and 6 bases from J, the junction kept 15 bases outside the gene matches. CDR3 region: CASSLGGQGLGVYHGYTF. CDR3 nucleotide sequence: TGTGCCAGCAGCTTAGGGGGACAGGGTTTAGGGGTTTATCATGGCTACACCTTC.

J is TRBJ1-2 and V is TRBV27; no reliable D call. CDR3 length: 14 residues. The germline V gene has CDR1 MNHEY and CDR2 SMNVEV (reference sequence). The V end was cut by 0 bases, the J end by 4 bases, with 9 bases between. The CDR3 region has the DNA TGTGCCAGCAGTTTATCGGGCCAGATCTATGGCTACACCTTC. It yields the protein CASSLSGQIYGYTF.

This clone was recorded only once. This chain uses TRBV12-2 with TRBJ1-2. TRBV12-2 is assigned pseudogene status. CDR3 length equals 16 residues. CDR3 residues: CASRLVSRDPVYGYTF. The CDR3 nucleotides read TGTGCAAGTCGCTTAGTTTCCCGGGATCCGGTCTATGGCTACACCTTC.

This chain joins TRBV3-1 (or the pseudogene TRBV3-2) and TRBJ1-1; TRBD1 matches 7 bases. V lost 5 bases, J lost 9 bases, and 6 bases stayed unmatched. There are 12 residues in the CDR3. CDR1 and CDR2 from the germline V gene are LGHDT and YNNKEL (reference sequence). The CDR3 DNA reads TGTGCCAGCAGCTTTCGGACAGGACAAGCTTTCTTT. Amino acids: CASSFRTGQAFF.

The CDR3 bases are TGTGCCAGCAGCTTAGGCGGGGGGCCAGATACGCAGTATTTT. Encoded protein: CASSLGGGPDTQYF. This chain joins TRBV11-3 and TRBJ2-3, with 8 bases that match TRBD2. Germline V lookup: CDR1 SGHNT, CDR2 YENEEA. This CDR3 is built from 14 residues. Trimming cost V 1 base and J 4 bases; bases outside gene matches: 1.

The chain has TRBV6-1 and TRBJ1-1; TRBD1 might be the D (6 bases). V dropped 2 bases and J dropped 3 bases, with 10 bases sitting between them. CDR3 length: 14 amino acids. The germline gives CDR1 MNHNS, CDR2 SASEGT. The CDR3 sequence: CASSETWGHTEAFF. The DNA for the CDR3 is TGTGCCAGCAGTGAAACGTGGGGGCACACTGAAGCTTTCTTT.

The chain carries TRBV11-2 and TRBJ2-7, with 12 nucleotides matching TRBD2. CDR1 and CDR2 (germline): SGHAT, FQNNGV. The CDR3 has 15 residues. V was pared by 5 bases and J by 3 bases, with 5 bases of the junction left unmatched. CDR3 amino acids: CASSETSGGYYEQYF. DNA of the CDR3: TGTGCCAGCAGCGAGACTAGCGGGGGATACTACGAGCAGTACTTC. Filled out from reference TRBV11-2 and TRBJ2-7, the complete variable domain reads EAGVAQSPRYKIIEKRQSVAFWCNPISGHATLYWYQQILGQGPKLLIQFQNNGVVDDSQLPKDRFSAERLKGVDSTLKIQPAKLEDSAVYLCASSETSGGYYEQYFGPGTRLTVT.

V and J are TRBV5-1 and TRBJ2-3, with 8 bases matching TRBD2. Germline CDR1 is SGHRS and CDR2 is YFSETQ. With V trimmed by 2 bases and J by 4 bases, 9 bases remained unmatched. The CDR3 is 16 amino acids. The CDR3 region is CASSFLPGGPPDTQYF. CDR3 coding DNA: TGCGCCAGCAGCTTTCTTCCGGGAGGGCCCCCAGATACGCAGTATTTT.

This clone has a single count. The chain has TRBV4-2 and TRBJ2-2; D is unclear. V was clipped by 0 bases and J by 0 bases, with 5 bases between them. Looked up from germline, CDR1 is LGHNA and CDR2 is YNFKEQ. There are 15 residues in the CDR3. Written as DNA, the CDR3 is TGTGCCAGCAGCCAAGAGTGGGCGAACACCGGGGAGCTGTTTTTT. This translates into CASSQEWANTGELFF.

About this clone itself: Because it lacks the conserved phenylalanine or tryptophan at the end, this CDR3 is likely a read error. The chain combines TRBV6-5 with TRBJ1-2; D is possibly TRBD1 (6 bases). Germline CDR1 reads MNHEY; CDR2 reads SVGAGI. V was shortened by 2 bases and J by 3 bases, with 16 bases between the two germline ends. The CDR3 loop spans 16 amino acids. CDR3 in DNA: TGTGCCAGCAGTTACACCCCGACAGGTCTGGACTATGGCTACACCTCC. This gives the protein CASSYTPTGLDYGYTS.